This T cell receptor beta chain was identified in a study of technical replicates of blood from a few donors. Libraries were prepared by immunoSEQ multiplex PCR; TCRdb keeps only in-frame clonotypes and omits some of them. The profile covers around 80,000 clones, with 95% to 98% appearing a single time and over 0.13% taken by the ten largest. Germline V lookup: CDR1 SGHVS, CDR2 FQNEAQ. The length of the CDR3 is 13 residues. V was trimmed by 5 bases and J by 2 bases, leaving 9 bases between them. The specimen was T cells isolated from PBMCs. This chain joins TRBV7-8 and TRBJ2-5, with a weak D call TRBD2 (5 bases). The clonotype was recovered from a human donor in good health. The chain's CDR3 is CASSPSGQETQYF. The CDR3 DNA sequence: TGTGCCAGCAGCCCCTCGGGGCAAGAGACCCAGTACTTC.